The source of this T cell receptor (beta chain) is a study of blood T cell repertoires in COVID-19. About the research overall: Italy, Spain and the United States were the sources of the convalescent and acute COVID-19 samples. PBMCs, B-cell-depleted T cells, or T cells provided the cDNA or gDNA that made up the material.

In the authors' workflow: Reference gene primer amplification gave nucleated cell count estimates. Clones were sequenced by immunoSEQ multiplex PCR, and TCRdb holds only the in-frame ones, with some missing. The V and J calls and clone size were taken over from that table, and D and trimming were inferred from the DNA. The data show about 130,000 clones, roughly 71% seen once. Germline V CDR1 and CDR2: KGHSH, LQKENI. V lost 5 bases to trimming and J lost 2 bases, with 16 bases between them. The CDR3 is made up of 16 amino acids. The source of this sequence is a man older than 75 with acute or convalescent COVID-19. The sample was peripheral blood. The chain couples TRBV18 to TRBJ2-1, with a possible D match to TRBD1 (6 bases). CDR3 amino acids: CASSAATGNPYNEQFF. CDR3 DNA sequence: TGTGCCAGCTCAGCGGCAACAGGGAACCCCTACAATGAGCAGTTCTTC.